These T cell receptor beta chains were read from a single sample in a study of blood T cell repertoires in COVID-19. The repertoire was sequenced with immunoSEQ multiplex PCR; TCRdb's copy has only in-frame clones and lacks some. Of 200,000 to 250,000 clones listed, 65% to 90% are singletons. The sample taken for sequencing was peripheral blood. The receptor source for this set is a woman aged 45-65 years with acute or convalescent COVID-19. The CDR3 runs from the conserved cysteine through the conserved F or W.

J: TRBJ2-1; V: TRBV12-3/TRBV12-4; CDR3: CASKLANNEQFF
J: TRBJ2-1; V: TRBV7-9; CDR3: CASSQGGSGQFF
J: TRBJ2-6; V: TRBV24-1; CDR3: CATSSAPGSSGANVLTF
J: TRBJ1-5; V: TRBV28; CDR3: CASISGQGNQPQHF
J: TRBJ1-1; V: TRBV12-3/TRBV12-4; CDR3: CASSFVNTEAFF
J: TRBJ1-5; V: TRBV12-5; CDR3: CASGLSGDQPQHF
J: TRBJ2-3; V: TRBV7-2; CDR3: CASAGTSGATDTQYF
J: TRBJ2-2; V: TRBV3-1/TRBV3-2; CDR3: CASSQARQGSGELFF
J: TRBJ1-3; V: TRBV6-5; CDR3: CASTELGAGGNTIYF
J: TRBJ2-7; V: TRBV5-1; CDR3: CASSGGGAYEQYF
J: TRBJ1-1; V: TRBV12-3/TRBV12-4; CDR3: CASTYSGVTEAFF
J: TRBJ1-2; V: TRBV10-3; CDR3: CANPSRGDHGYTF
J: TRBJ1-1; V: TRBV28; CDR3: CASSYRGYTEAFF
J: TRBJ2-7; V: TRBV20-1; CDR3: CSASVGTGVYEQYF
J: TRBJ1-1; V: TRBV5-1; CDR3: CASSLTGTGGYAEAFF
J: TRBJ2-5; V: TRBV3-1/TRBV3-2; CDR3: CASSPRSSASGAQYF
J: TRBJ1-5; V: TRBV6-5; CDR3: CASTAQGLNQPQHF
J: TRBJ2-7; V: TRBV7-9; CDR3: CARNPNEQYF
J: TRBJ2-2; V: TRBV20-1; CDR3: CSASGLAEANTGELFF
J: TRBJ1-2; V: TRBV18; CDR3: CASSPPSRQVYGYTF
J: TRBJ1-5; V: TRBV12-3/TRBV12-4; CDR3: CASSSASPGPQHF
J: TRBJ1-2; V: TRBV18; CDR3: CASSPSAGGDGYTF
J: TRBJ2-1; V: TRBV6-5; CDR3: CASSEGREQFF
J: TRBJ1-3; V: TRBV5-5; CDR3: CASSLLGLVAGTAGNTIYF
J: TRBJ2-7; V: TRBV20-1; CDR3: CSASKLAAYEQYF
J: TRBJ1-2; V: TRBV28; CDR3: CASSLSLGRIYGYTF
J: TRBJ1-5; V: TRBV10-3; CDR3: CAIRPQGLNQPQHF
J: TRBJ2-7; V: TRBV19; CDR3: CASSLGTATYEQYF
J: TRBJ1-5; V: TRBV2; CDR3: CAGSQGYSNQPQHF
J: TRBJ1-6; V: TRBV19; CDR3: CASSIGQGANSPLHF
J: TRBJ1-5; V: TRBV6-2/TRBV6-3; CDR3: CASSYPRLNQPQHF
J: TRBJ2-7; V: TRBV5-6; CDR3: CASSLGAGWYEQYF
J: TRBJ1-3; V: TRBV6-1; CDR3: CASSVTGGGAGNTIYF
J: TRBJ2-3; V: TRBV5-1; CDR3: CASSSRLAGRSDTQYF
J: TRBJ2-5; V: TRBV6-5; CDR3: CASRAGGGETQYF
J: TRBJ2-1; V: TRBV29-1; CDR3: CSVALAGVNEQFF
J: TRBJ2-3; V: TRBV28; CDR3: CSLAGAGADTQYF
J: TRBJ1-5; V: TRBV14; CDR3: CASSPFRGNNQPQHF
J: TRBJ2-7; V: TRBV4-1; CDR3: CASSQGVSSGSYEQYF
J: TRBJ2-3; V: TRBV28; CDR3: CASSFWREAKDTQYF
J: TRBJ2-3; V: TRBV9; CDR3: CASSGTSGTTDTQYF
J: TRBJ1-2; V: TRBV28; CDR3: CASTQAGGNYGYTF
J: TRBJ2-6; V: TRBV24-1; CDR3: CATSDGVFDRGTGANVLTF
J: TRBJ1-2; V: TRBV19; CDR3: CASRPSSTGAPWGYTF
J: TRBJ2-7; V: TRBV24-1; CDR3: CATSADRAYEQYF
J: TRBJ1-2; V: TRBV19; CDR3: CASSTPGRDRVDGYTF
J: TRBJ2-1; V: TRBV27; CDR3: CASSPQWGLAGGGEQFF
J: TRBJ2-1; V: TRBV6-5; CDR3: CASSRAGGYYNEQFF
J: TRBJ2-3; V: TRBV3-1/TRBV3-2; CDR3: CASSQAGGTDTQYF